Listed below are T cell receptor beta chains from one sample, sequenced in a study of cytomegalovirus exposure and HLA in healthy donors. Sequencing used immunoSEQ multiplex PCR; TCRdb keeps in-frame clones, though not all of them. The sample contains 180,000 or so clones, approximately 81% of which appear only once. Sequences were obtained from PBMCs. The receptors derive from a male donor in good health and CMV-seronegative. The CDR3 runs from the conserved cysteine through the conserved F or W. D genes are given only for firm matches. Clone size is not always given. Where it is, it says once, few, many or a class for expanded clones.

d_call j_call clone_size v_call cdr3_nt cdr3_aa
TRBD2 TRBJ2-5 . TRBV9 TGTGCCAGCAGCGTCGGGGCGGGGGGACTAGGAGAGACCCAGTACTTC CASSVGAGGLGETQYF
. TRBJ2-1 . TRBV6-4 TGTGCCAGCAGTTTGGACGGGGGCTCCTACAATGAGCAGTTCTTC CASSLDGGSYNEQFF
. TRBJ1-1 once TRBV14 TGTGCCAGCAGCCAAGTACAGGCGAACACTGAAGCTTTCTTT CASSQVQANTEAFF
TRBD2 TRBJ2-1 . TRBV11-3 TGTGCCAGCAGCTTACTAGCGGGAGTTGAGCAGTTCTTC CASSLLAGVEQFF
. TRBJ2-7 few TRBV4-1 TGCGCCAGCAGCCAAGCCGGGGGAAGCTCCTACGAGCAGTACTTC CASSQAGGSSYEQYF
. TRBJ1-2 . TRBV7-5 TGTGCCAGAAGAAACGGACAGACCCGCTGTTCACGTGGCTACACCTTC CARRNGQTRCSRGYTF
. TRBJ2-1 . TRBV28 TGTGCCAGCAGTTTATTAGCTAGGGGTGGTGAGCAGTTCTTC CASSLLARGGEQFF
. TRBJ1-1 once TRBV4-2 TGTGCCAGCAGCCACAGGGTAGCAAACACTGAAGCTTTCTTT CASSHRVANTEAFF
TRBD2 TRBJ2-7 once TRBV19 TGTGCCAGTAGTCGGACTAGCGGTTCCTACGAGCAGTACTTC CASSRTSGSYEQYF
TRBD2 TRBJ2-5 . TRBV5-1 TGCGCCAGCAGCTCAAAGAGACTAGCGGGAGAAGAGACCCAGTACTTC CASSSKRLAGEETQYF
. TRBJ1-6 once TRBV5-1 TGCGCCAGCAGCCACGACTCCGGGACTGGAGCATCTCCCCTCCACTTT CASSHDSGTGASPLHF
. TRBJ1-5 . TRBV5-1 TGCGCCAGCACGTCGGGGGGGGGCAATCAGCCCCAGCATTTT CASTSGGGNQPQHF
. TRBJ2-4 . TRBV23-1 TGCGCCAGCAGTTTTCTAGCCAAAAACATTCAGTACTTC CASSFLAKNIQYF
TRBD1 TRBJ2-7 . TRBV5-5 TGTGCCAGCAGCTTATCCGGGACAGGCACCTACGAGCAGTACTTC CASSLSGTGTYEQYF
. TRBJ1-6 . TRBV18 TGTGCCAGCTCACCGACTTCAGGGCCCTCACCCCTCCACTTT CASSPTSGPSPLHF
. TRBJ2-7 . TRBV7-8 TGTGCCAGCAGCTTCCGTAGCGGTTTCTACGAGCAGTACTTC CASSFRSGFYEQYF
TRBD1 TRBJ1-2 . TRBV9 TGTGCCAGCAGCCCAAGTTCGGGACAGGGATTAGGCTACACCTTC CASSPSSGQGLGYTF
TRBD1 TRBJ1-6 . TRBV6-5 TGTGCCAGTGGAACAGGGGCCGCGGGCCTCCACTTT CASGTGAAGLHF
. TRBJ1-4 . TRBV13 TGTGCCAGCAGCTTAGGCCGGGAGGGAGGATCTGAGAAACTGTTTTTT CASSLGREGGSEKLFF
. TRBJ2-3 once TRBV6-4 TGTGCCAGCAGTGACTCCGGGGGTTTAGGAGATACGCAGTATTTT CASSDSGGLGDTQYF
. TRBJ2-3 few TRBV4-3 TGCGCCAGCAGCCAAGACCTCCTTGATACGCAGTATTTT CASSQDLLDTQYF
TRBD1 TRBJ1-4 . TRBV15 TGTGCCACCAGCAGAGACAGACAGGGGTCGGGTGAAAAACTGTTTTTT CATSRDRQGSGEKLFF
. TRBJ2-2 . TRBV5-8 TGTGCCAGCAGCCCCCCGGTCTCCACCGGGGAGCTGTTTTTT CASSPPVSTGELFF
TRBD1 TRBJ1-1 . TRBV7-2 TGTGCCAGCAGCGCGGGACCAGGGGGTAGTGTTGAAGCTTTCTTT CASSAGPGGSVEAFF
TRBD1 TRBJ1-1 . TRBV5-1 TGCGCCAGCAGCATAATACAGGGGATGAACACTGAAGCTTTCTTT CASSIIQGMNTEAFF
TRBD1 TRBJ2-7 . TRBV19 TGTGCCAGTAGCGCGGGACAGGGTAGGTACGAGCAGTACTTC CASSAGQGRYEQYF
. TRBJ1-2 once TRBV7-2 TGTGCCAGCAGCTTAAATGGTTTTGGCGCGCGGAGGTATGGCTACACCTTC CASSLNGFGARRYGYTF
TRBD1 TRBJ1-5 . TRBV6-6 TGTGCCAGCAGTCCGGACAGGGTTAGCAATCAGCCCCAGCATTTT CASSPDRVSNQPQHF
. TRBJ2-2 . TRBV6-4 TGTGCCAGCAGTGACTTAGCCGGGGAGCTGTTTTTT CASSDLAGELFF
TRBD1 TRBJ1-3 . TRBV5-1 TGCGCCAGCAGCTTGGACAGGGGGCTTGGAAACACCATATATTTT CASSLDRGLGNTIYF
. TRBJ1-1 . TRBV7-3 TGTGCCAGCAGCTCCGGTGTAAACACTGAAGCTTTCTTT CASSSGVNTEAFF
TRBD2 TRBJ2-4 once TRBV4-2 TGTGCCAGCAGCTCGCAGGTAGCGGGGCCCAAAAACATTCAGTACTTC CASSSQVAGPKNIQYF
TRBD1 TRBJ2-3 . TRBV7-7 TGTGCCAGCAGCCCGACAGGGGCAGATACGCAGTATTTT CASSPTGADTQYF
. TRBJ2-1 . TRBV4-3 TGCGCCAGCAGCCAAGGTCAGACAGGATGGGTGCAGTTCTTC CASSQGQTGWVQFF
. TRBJ1-2 . TRBV7-9 TGTGCCAGCAGCCCAGCCCCAGGCACTGGCTACACCTTC CASSPAPGTGYTF
. TRBJ2-5 . TRBV19 TGTGCCAGTAGTATAGGCGGGTTCCCAGAGACCCAGTACTTC CASSIGGFPETQYF
TRBD1 TRBJ1-2 . TRBV4-1 TGCGCCAGCAGCCAAGGTGGGACAGTCTATGGCTACACCTTC CASSQGGTVYGYTF
. TRBJ1-2 . TRBV29-1 TGCAGCGTTGAGGGGCTCAGAAACTATGGCTACACCTTC CSVEGLRNYGYTF
TRBD1 TRBJ2-3 . TRBV25-1 TGTGCCAGTTCAGACAGGGGTGAGGGCACAGATACGCAGTATTTT CASSDRGEGTDTQYF
TRBD2 TRBJ2-7 . TRBV18 TGTGCCAGCTCACCACTCCCGACTAGCGGGATGGGAGGGGATGCCTACGAGCAGTACTTC CASSPLPTSGMGGDAYEQYF
. TRBJ2-7 . TRBV29-1 TGCAGCGTTCTGACCGGGACACACACCCCCTACGAGCAGTACTTC CSVLTGTHTPYEQYF
TRBD2 TRBJ2-1 once TRBV7-2 TGTGCCAGCAGCCCCGGGGGGGCCGTGAGGAATGAGCAGTTCTTC CASSPGGAVRNEQFF
. TRBJ1-1 once TRBV2 TGTGCCAGCATTGGGCGGAACACTGAAGCTTTCTTT CASIGRNTEAFF
TRBD2 TRBJ2-2 . TRBV9 TGTGCCAGCAGCGAACGGGCGGGAGGATGGACCGGGGAGCTGTTTTTT CASSERAGGWTGELFF
. TRBJ1-1 . TRBV28 TGTGCCAGCAGCCCCCACAGCATGAACACTGAAGCTTTCTTT CASSPHSMNTEAFF
TRBD1 TRBJ1-3 . TRBV13 TGTGCCAGCAGCAACCGGGACAGGGGGCTGAGCTCTGGAAACACCATATATTTT CASSNRDRGLSSGNTIYF
. TRBJ1-1 . TRBV10-1 TGCGCCAGCAGTGTTGACAGTTCCTCGAGTACTGAAGCTTTCTTT CASSVDSSSSTEAFF
TRBD2 TRBJ2-7 . TRBV7-6 TGTGCCAGCAGCCGCACGGGGGGGCCTCAACACGAGCAGTACTTC CASSRTGGPQHEQYF
. TRBJ2-6 . TRBV14 TGTGCCAGCAGCCGAAGGCAGGTTACTGGGGCCAACGTCCTGACTTTC CASSRRQVTGANVLTF
. TRBJ1-1 . TRBV19 TGTGCCAGTAGTAGAGGTACAGGGCTGAACACTGAAGCTTTCTTT CASSRGTGLNTEAFF
. TRBJ1-3 . TRBV4-2 TGTGCCAGCAGCCAAGAACACCTCTCTGGAAACACCATATATTTT CASSQEHLSGNTIYF
. TRBJ2-5 . TRBV27 TGTGCCAGCAGTTTTGGGCTACGAGAAGAGACCCAGTACTTC CASSFGLREETQYF
TRBD1 TRBJ1-3 . TRBV7-6 TGTGCCAGCAGCTTTTCGGCAGGGGGGTTCTCTGGAAACACCATATATTTT CASSFSAGGFSGNTIYF
TRBD1 TRBJ1-2 . TRBV28 TGTGCCAGCAGGAGACAGGGGGGTCACTATGGCTACACCTTC CASRRQGGHYGYTF
TRBD1 TRBJ2-5 . TRBV7-3 TGTGCCAGCAGCCGTAGGACAGGGGAGACCCAGTACTTC CASSRRTGETQYF
TRBD2 TRBJ2-3 . TRBV4-2 TGTGCCAGCAGCCTGGGACTAGCGGGAGAGGATACGCAGTATTTT CASSLGLAGEDTQYF
TRBD1 TRBJ2-3 . TRBV7-9 TGTGCCAGCAGCTTAGACAGGGGGCTGGGAGATACGCAGTATTTT CASSLDRGLGDTQYF
TRBD1 TRBJ2-2 few TRBV14 TGTGCCAGCAGCCTGCGGACAGGTGGAAACACCGGGGAGCTGTTTTTT CASSLRTGGNTGELFF
TRBD1 TRBJ1-4 once TRBV28 TGTGCCAGCAGTTTCTTCCCGGGACAGGCGTCGGCTATAGCTAATGAAAAACTGTTTTTT CASSFFPGQASAIANEKLFF
TRBD2 TRBJ2-1 . TRBV4-2 TGTGCCAGCAGCCAAGGGACTAGCGGGATCCATGAGCAGTTCTTC CASSQGTSGIHEQFF